This TCR beta chain originates from a study of spatial heterogeneity in lung cancer. The junction had 10 bases not matched to a gene; V was cut back by 6 bases and J by 8 bases. Looked up from germline, CDR1 is MNHEY and CDR2 is SVGAGI. The CDR3 loop spans 14 amino acids. As to time point: blood at routine non-recurrence follow-up after resection. Researchers sequenced whole RNA taken from tumor, nontumor lung or frozen PBMC without sorting. This clonotype showed up many times. TCR cDNA molecules each carried a unique molecular identifier. TCRdb fed the 5' RACE reads into MiXCR, producing one record per CDR3 protein. The sample includes fewer than 20,000 distinct CDR3 sequences, 9.2% of them seen just once.

The receptor's source is a male donor with early-stage non-small cell lung cancer. The sequences come from PBMCs, collected at follow-up. The gene calls are TRBV6-5 and TRBJ2-5; 9 bases are a match to TRBD2. This CDR3 reads CASSRAGTSQTQYF. The CDR3 DNA is TGTGCCAGCAGCAGAGCCGGGACTAGCCAAACCCAGTACTTC.